Following are 18 T cell receptor beta chains from one sample sequenced in a study of post-analysis software for immune sequencing data. What these receptors recognize is not known. The library was made from cDNA and included unique molecular identifiers. Each CDR3 protein is one row after TCRdb ran MiXCR on the PCR reads. Of about 200,000 distinct CDR3 sequences listed, 25% to 35% are singletons. Findings and limits, study-wide: A handful of TRBV segments were significantly more frequent in patients than in controls. TRBV5-6, TRBV5-1 and TRBV20-1 were among these segments.

Material for sequencing was blood. The source is a girl aged 2-17 years with multiple sclerosis.

Note on this clonotype: With a much larger clone just one base away, this may be a read error. The chain has TRBV20-1 and TRBJ2-5; D is tentatively TRBD1 or TRBD2 (6 bases each). The CDR3 contains 15 residues. Per germline, CDR1 DFQATT and CDR2 SNEGSKA (reference sequence). V gave up 3 bases and J gave up 11 bases, with 25 bases separating them. The CDR3 DNA reads TGCAGTGCTAGTTCGGGGGCGGGTTTACACAATGAGCAGTACTTC. It is translated as CSASSGAGLHNEQYF.

Concerning this clonotype: Possible read error: a much larger clone is one base away. The chain recombines TRBV28 with TRBJ2-7; 7 bases fit TRBD2. CDR1 and CDR2 from the germline V gene are MDHEN and SYDVKM. The J segment lost 7 bases and the V segment lost 6 bases, leaving 12 bases of the junction unmatched. The length of the CDR3 is 14 residues. For the CDR3, the DNA is TGTGCCAGCAGCTCCCCCGGGGAGGGCGATGAGCAGTACTTC. As protein: CASSSPGEGDEQYF.

This clonotype has ten or more counts. The gene calls are TRBV7-9 and TRBJ2-7; 7 bases line up with TRBD1. The J segment lost 3 bases and the V segment lost 5 bases, leaving 10 bases of the junction unmatched. Germline V lookup: CDR1 SEHNR, CDR2 FQNEAQ (reference sequence). The CDR3 loop spans 15 amino acids. This CDR3 reads CASSPSGAGGYEQYF. CDR3 nucleotides: TGTGCCAGCAGCCCCTCCGGGGCAGGGGGCTACGAGCAGTACTTC.

This clonotype was counted many times. The chain joins TRBV5-1 to TRBJ2-7, with TRBD2 matching over 11 bases. Germline V lookup: CDR1 SGHRS, CDR2 YFSETQ. After removal of 4 bases from V and 2 bases from J, the junction contained 14 bases not matched to a gene. The CDR3 has 18 residues. The CDR3 nucleotides read TGCGCCAGCAGCGCCCCCCAGCGACTAGCGGGGCTGACCTACGAGCAGTACTTC. Protein product: CASSAPQRLAGLTYEQYF.

This clonotype was counted at least ten times. The V and J genes are TRBV6-1 and TRBJ2-5, with 9 bases aligning to TRBD1. The germline V gene encodes CDR1 MNHNS and CDR2 SASEGT. The CDR3 covers 17 residues. V was pared by 0 bases and J by 2 bases, with 7 bases of the junction left unmatched. In DNA form, the CDR3 reads TGTGCCAGCAGTGAAGCCGCGGGACAGGGCGCTCAAGAGACCCAGTACTTC. As protein: CASSEAAGQGAQETQYF.

This rearrangement joins TRBV27 to TRBJ2-7, with D maybe TRBD1 (5 bases). The CDR3 runs 14 residues. CDR1 is MNHEY and CDR2 is SMNVEV in the germline V gene (reference sequence). Trimming removed 8 bases from V and 4 bases from J, with 18 bases in between. CDR3 DNA sequence: TGTGCCAGCTCCCTATTAGGGGCCCAATACGAGCAGTACTTC. Amino acid sequence: CASSLLGAQYEQYF.

Turning to this clonotype: A much larger clone differs by one base, so this may be a read error. The chain couples TRBV28 to TRBJ2-7; D might be TRBD1 or TRBD2, each matching 5 bases. Germline V lookup: CDR1 MDHEN, CDR2 SYDVKM. CDR3 length equals 16 residues. Trimming took off 8 bases at V and 2 bases at J, with 22 bases between the two ends. CDR3 DNA: TGTGCCAGCGGTCTCCAAGGACATGGGGGTCCCTACGAGCAGTACTTC. It specifies CASGLQGHGGPYEQYF.

This clonotype was observed a handful of times. The V call is TRBV28, the J call TRBJ1-5; no clear D. Per germline, CDR1 MDHEN and CDR2 SYDVKM. The CDR3 runs 13 residues. Trimming stripped 3 bases from V and 3 bases from J, with 6 bases between. CDR3 in amino acids: CASSFRFNQPQHF. The CDR3 DNA sequence: TGTGCCAGCAGTTTCCGTTTCAATCAGCCCCAGCATTTT.

This clonotype has only a few counts. The chain couples TRBV20-1 to TRBJ2-1; 12 bases map to TRBD2. The V and J ends lost 8 bases and 4 bases, in that order; junction bases with no gene match: 9. The CDR3 is 15 residues long. Germline V gives CDR1 DFQATT, CDR2 SNEGSKA (reference sequence). The CDR3 sequence: CSSRLAGAGYNEQFF. The CDR3 DNA reads as TGCAGTTCCAGACTAGCGGGAGCGGGATACAATGAGCAGTTCTTC.

As regards this clonotype: This may be a read error, as it is one base from a much larger clone. This sequence joins TRBV5-1 and TRBJ1-2; D might be TRBD1 (5 bases). CDR1 and CDR2 (germline): SGHRS, YFSETQ. The CDR3 is 14 amino acids. The CDR3 bases are TGCGCCAGCAGCTTTCAGACAGCAAACTGTGGCTACACCTTC. This translates into CASSFQTANCGYTF.

This clonotype was seen at least ten times. The chain is built from TRBV29-1 and TRBJ2-3; D not resolved. The germline CDR1 and CDR2 sequences are SQVTM and ANQGSEA. Deletions cut 2 bases from V and 2 bases from J, with 8 bases between. This CDR3 has 13 residues. CDR3 residues: CSVEPGNTDTQYF. CDR3 bases: TGCAGCGTTGAACCGGGTAACACAGATACGCAGTATTTT.

The V call is TRBV7-2, the J call TRBJ2-7; a possible D gene is TRBD2 (5 bases). Germline CDR1 is SGHTA and CDR2 is FQGNSA. This CDR3 has 15 residues. The V gene lost 6 bases and the J gene lost 4 bases, with 19 bases spanning the gap. The CDR3 sequence is CASSRVVGSEYEQYF. CDR3 coding DNA: TGTGCCAGCAGTCGAGTGGTGGGTAGCGAGTACGAGCAGTACTTC. The complete variable domain, with remaining parts taken from reference TRBV7-2 and TRBJ2-7, reads GAGVSQSPSNKVTEKGKDVELRCDPISGHTALYWYRQSLGQGLEFLIYFQGNSAPDKSGLPSDRFSAERTGGSVSTLTIQRTQQEDSAVYLCASSRVVGSEYEQYFGPGTRLTVT.

Ten or more counts support this clonotype. The gene calls are TRBV28 and TRBJ2-7; no clear D. The CDR3 has 14 residues. V lost 7 bases and J 2 bases, leaving 15 bases between the germline ends. Germline V gene data show CDR1 as MDHEN and CDR2 as SYDVKM. The CDR3, as DNA: TGTGCCAGCAAGAGGAGCCCACCCACCTACGAGCAGTACTTC. Its translation is CASKRSPPTYEQYF.

This clonotype has more than one count but fewer than ten. The V call is TRBV20-1, the J call TRBJ1-1; the D gene is possibly TRBD1 (5 bases). The V gene's germline CDR1 is DFQATT and CDR2 SNEGSKA (reference sequence). The CDR3 extends over 16 amino acids. Trimming took 0 bases from V and 0 from J, leaving 14 bases between them. CDR3 amino acids: CSARDQRTPMNTEAFF. The CDR3 bases are TGCAGTGCTAGAGATCAAAGGACACCCATGAACACTGAAGCTTTCTTT.

There are a few counts of this clonotype. The chain couples TRBV5-6 to TRBJ2-1, with D tentatively TRBD1 (6 bases). V was shortened by 2 bases and J by 3 bases, with 12 bases between the two germline ends. Germline V lookup: CDR1 SGHDT, CDR2 YYEEEE. The CDR3 runs to 15 residues. The CDR3 region is CASSLQGSVYNEQFF. The CDR3, as DNA: TGTGCCAGCAGCTTACAGGGATCGGTCTACAATGAGCAGTTCTTC. The full variable domain, its missing parts supplied by reference TRBV5-6 and TRBJ2-1, is DAGVTQSPTHLIKTRGQQVTLRCSPKSGHDTVSWYQQALGQGPQFIFQYYEEEERQRGNFPDRFSGHQFPNYSSELNVNALLLGDSALYLCASSLQGSVYNEQFFGPGTRLTVL.

The chain recombines TRBV28 with TRBJ1-4; D call uncertain. The CDR3 contains 14 residues. CDR1 is MDHEN, CDR2 SYDVKM, per germline. Between the trimmed V and J ends, which lost 8 bases and 10 bases, there was a span of 20 bases. CDR3 in DNA: TGTGCCAGCCTTCAAGGAGAGAGCCGAGGAAAACTGTTTTTT. It yields the protein CASLQGESRGKLFF.

The sample holds many counts of this clonotype. The chain couples TRBV7-9 to TRBJ1-1; TRBD1 matches at 8 bases. CDR1 is SEHNR and CDR2 is FQNEAQ in the germline V gene (reference sequence). The V segment lost 5 bases and the J segment 7 bases; nucleotides outside the gene matches: 6. The CDR3 is 13 amino acids. DNA for the CDR3: TGTGCCAGCAGCACGACAGGGGAGGGTGAAGCTTTCTTT. Translated: CASSTTGEGEAFF.

This clonotype showed up many times. This chain connects TRBV12-3 or TRBV12-4 to TRBJ2-5, with D possibly called TRBD1 or TRBD2 (5 bases each). Trimming shortened V by 6 bases and J by 5 bases, and 10 bases separated the two germline ends. The CDR3 loop spans 12 amino acids. CDR3 region: CASRLEGETQYF. CDR3 nucleotides: TGTGCCAGCAGGCTCGAGGGGGAGACCCAGTACTTC.